Below, one T cell receptor beta chain is given with its context. The target antigen is unknown. The source of the sample is a study of Ad26.COV2.S vaccination and SARS-CoV-2 variants. Study background: Ad26.COV2.S shots went into the muscle once or twice, 56 days apart.

Regarding the study as a whole: Participants in the vaccine arm had higher spike-specific TCR breadth; placebo recipients had lower.

Clones were read by immunoSEQ multiplex PCR, and TCRdb kept only the in-frame ones, dropping some. Of roughly 350,000 clones in the sample, around 88% were seen once. Treatment: around 19 received Ad26.COV2.S at low or high dose, single or two shots; 5 received placebo; per-sample allocation not given. Samples analyzed were those drawn on day 63 after the first vaccine or placebo injection. The TCR comes from a person aged 18-65 years who received the Ad26.COV2.S COVID-19 vaccine or a placebo. Here the sequenced sample was peripheral blood, taken in a trial of Ad26.COV2.S vaccine versus placebo.

The CDR3 sequence: CASSQGQPLPYGYTF. The DNA of the CDR3 is TGTGCCAGCAGCCAGGGACAGCCCCTTCCCTATGGCTACACCTTC. The gene calls are TRBV5-4 and TRBJ1-2; 7 bases are shared with TRBD1. V shed 4 bases and J 4 bases; nucleotides not matched to a gene: 10. The CDR3 loop spans 15 amino acids. Germline V gene data show CDR1 as SGHNT and CDR2 as YYREEE (reference sequence).